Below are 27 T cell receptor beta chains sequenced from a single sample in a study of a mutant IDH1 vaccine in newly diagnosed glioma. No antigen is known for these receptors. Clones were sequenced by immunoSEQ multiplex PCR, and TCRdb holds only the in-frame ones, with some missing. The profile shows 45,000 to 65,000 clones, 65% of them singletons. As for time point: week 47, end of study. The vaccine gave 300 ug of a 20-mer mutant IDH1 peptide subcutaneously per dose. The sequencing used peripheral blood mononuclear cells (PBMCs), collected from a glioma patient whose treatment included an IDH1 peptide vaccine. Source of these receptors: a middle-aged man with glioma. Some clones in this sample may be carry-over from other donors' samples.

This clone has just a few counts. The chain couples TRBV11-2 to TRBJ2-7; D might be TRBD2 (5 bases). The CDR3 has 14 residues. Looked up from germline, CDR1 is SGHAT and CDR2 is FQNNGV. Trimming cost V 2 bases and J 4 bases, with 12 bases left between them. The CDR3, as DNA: TGTGCCAGCAGCTTATGGGGAGTAGGATACGAGCAGTACTTC. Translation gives CASSLWGVGYEQYF.

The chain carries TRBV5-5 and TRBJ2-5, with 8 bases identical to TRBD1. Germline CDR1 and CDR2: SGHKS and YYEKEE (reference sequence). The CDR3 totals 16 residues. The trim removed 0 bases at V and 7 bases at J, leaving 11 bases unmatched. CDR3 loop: CASSLDGTGRVATQYF. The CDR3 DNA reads TGTGCCAGCAGCTTGGATGGGACAGGTCGGGTTGCGACCCAGTACTTC.

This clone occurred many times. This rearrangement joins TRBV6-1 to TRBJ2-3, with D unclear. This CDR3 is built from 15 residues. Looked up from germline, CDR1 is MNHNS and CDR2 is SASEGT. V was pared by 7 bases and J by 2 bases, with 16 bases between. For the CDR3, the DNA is TGTGCCAGCATCGAAGGATCAAGCATCACAGATACGCAGTATTTT. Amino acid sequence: CASIEGSSITDTQYF.

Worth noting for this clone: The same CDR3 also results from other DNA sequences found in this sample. The CDR3 DNA reads as TGTGCCAGCAGCTCGAGCAATAACTATGGCTACACCTTC. This translates into CASSSSNNYGYTF. The chain uses TRBV7-9 and TRBJ1-2, with D uncertain. V dropped 4 bases and J dropped 1 base, with 7 bases sitting between them. CDR1 and CDR2 from the germline V gene are SEHNR and FQNEAQ (reference sequence). The CDR3 spans 13 residues.

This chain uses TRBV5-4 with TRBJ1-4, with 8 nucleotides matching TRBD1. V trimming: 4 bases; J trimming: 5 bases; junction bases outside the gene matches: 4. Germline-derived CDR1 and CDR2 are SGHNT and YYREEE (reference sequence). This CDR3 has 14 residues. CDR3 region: CASSPGTGNEKLFF. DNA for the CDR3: TGTGCCAGCAGCCCCGGGACAGGAAATGAAAAACTGTTTTTT.

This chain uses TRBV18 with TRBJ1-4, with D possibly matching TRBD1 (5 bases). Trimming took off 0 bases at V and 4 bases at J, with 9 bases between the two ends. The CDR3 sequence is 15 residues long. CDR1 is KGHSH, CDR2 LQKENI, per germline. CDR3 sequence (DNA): TGTGCCAGCTCACCACCCGGGGGACTTAATGAAAAACTGTTTTTT. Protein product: CASSPPGGLNEKLFF.

CDR3 amino acids: CASSLFASGGADTGELFF. In nucleotides, the CDR3 is TGTGCCAGCAGCTTATTCGCTAGCGGGGGGGCTGACACCGGGGAGCTGTTTTTT. The V and J genes are TRBV7-2 and TRBJ2-2, with 12 bases aligning to TRBD2. V gave up 2 bases and J gave up 3 bases; unmatched junction bases: 7. This CDR3 comprises 18 residues. Germline values: CDR1 SGHTA, CDR2 FQGNSA.

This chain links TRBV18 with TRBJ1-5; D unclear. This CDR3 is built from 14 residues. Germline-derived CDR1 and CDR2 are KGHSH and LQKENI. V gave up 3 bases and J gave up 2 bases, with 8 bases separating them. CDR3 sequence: CASSPASGNQPQHF. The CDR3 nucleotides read TGTGCCAGCTCACCGGCCTCGGGCAATCAGCCCCAGCATTTT. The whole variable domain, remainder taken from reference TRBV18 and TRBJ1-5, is NAGVMQNPRHLVRRRGQEARLRCSPMKGHSHVYWYRQLPEEGLKFMVYLQKENIIDESGMPKERFSAEFPKEGPSILRIQQVVRGDSAAYFCASSPASGNQPQHFGDGTRLSIL.

The CDR3 DNA reads as TGTGCCAGCAGCCTTGCCCCCGGGACAGCTAATGAAAAACTGTTTTTT. Translating gives CASSLAPGTANEKLFF. The chain is built from TRBV4-2 and TRBJ1-4, with TRBD1 matching 7 bases. J lost 3 bases, V lost 4 bases, and 8 bases had no gene match. The CDR3 length is 16 residues. CDR1 is LGHNA and CDR2 is YNFKEQ in the germline V gene.

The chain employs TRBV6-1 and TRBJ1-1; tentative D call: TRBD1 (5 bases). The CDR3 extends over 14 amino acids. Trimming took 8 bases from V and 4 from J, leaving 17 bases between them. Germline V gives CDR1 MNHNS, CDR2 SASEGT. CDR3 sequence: CASPGPQRSTEAFF. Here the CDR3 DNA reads TGTGCCAGCCCGGGGCCCCAAAGGAGCACTGAAGCTTTCTTT.

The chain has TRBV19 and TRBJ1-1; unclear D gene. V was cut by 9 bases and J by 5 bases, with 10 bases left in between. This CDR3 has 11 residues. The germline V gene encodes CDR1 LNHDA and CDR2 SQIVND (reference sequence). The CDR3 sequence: CASTPGTEAFF. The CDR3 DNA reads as TGTGCCAGCACCCCCGGGACTGAAGCTTTCTTT. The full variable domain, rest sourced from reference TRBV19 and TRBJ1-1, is DGGITQSPKYLFRKEGQNVTLSCEQNLNHDAMYWYRQDPGQGLRLIYYSQIVNDFQKGDIAEGYSVSREKKESFPLTVTSAQKNPTAFYLCASTPGTEAFFGQGTRLTVV.

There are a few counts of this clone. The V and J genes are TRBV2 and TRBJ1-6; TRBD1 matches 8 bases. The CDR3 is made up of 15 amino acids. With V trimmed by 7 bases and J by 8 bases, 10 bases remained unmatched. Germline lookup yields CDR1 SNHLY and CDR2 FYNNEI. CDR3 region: CASTTMDRVDSPLHF. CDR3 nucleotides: TGTGCCAGCACCACCATGGACAGGGTAGATTCACCCCTCCACTTT. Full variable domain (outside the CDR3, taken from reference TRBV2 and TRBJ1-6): EPEVTQTPSHQVTQMGQEVILRCVPISNHLYFYWYRQILGQKVEFLVSFYNNEISEKSEIFDDQFSVERPDGSNFTLKIRSTKLEDSAMYFCASTTMDRVDSPLHFGNGTRLTVT.

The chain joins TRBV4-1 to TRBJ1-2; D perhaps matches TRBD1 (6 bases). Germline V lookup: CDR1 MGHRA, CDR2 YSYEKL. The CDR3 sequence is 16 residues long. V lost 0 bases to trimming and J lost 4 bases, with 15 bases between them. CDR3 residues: CASSQDLSDRTYGYTF. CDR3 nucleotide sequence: TGCGCCAGCAGCCAAGATCTTTCGGACAGAACCTATGGCTACACCTTC.

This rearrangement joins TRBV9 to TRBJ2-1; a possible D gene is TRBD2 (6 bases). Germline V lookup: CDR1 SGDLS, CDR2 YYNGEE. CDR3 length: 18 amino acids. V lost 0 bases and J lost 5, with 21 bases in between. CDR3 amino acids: CASSVGVGGKTRDNEQFF. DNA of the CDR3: TGTGCCAGCAGCGTAGGAGTCGGGGGAAAGACTAGGGACAATGAGCAGTTCTTC.

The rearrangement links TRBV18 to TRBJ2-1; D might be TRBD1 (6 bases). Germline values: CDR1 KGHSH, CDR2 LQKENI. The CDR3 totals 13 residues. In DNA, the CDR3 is TGTGGCAACCCCAGGGGCAGCTACAATGAGCAGTTCTTC. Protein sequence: CGNPRGSYNEQFF.

The CDR3 region has the DNA TGTGCCAGCAGCCAAGATCGAGGGACAGGGGGCGGTTCACCCCTCCACTTT. Encoded protein: CASSQDRGTGGGSPLHF. The V and J genes are TRBV4-2 and TRBJ1-6, with 12 bases matching TRBD1. Looked up from germline, CDR1 is LGHNA and CDR2 is YNFKEQ. V dropped 0 bases and J dropped 9; count of bases not matched to a gene: 6. This CDR3 comprises 17 residues.

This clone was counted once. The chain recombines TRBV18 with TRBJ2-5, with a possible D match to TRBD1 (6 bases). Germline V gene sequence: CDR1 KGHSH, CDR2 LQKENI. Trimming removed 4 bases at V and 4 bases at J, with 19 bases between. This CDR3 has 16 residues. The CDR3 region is CASSLDPNRVAETQYF. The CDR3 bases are TGTGCCAGCTCACTCGACCCCAACAGGGTGGCAGAGACCCAGTACTTC.

For the CDR3, the DNA is TGTGCCAGCAGTGAAGCGGACGGGGCCAACGTCCTGACTTTC. Encoded protein: CASSEADGANVLTF. The V call is TRBV2, the J call TRBJ2-6; D uncertain. The CDR3 contains 14 residues. V shed 0 bases and J shed 4 bases, with 4 bases lying between them. The V gene's germline CDR1 is SNHLY and CDR2 FYNNEI.

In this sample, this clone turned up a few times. CDR3 sequence (DNA): TGTGCCAGCAGTTTACGGGGGGGCGACTATGGCTACACCTTC. Translating it yields CASSLRGGDYGYTF. The V and J genes are TRBV27 and TRBJ1-2, with D perhaps TRBD1 (6 bases). Germline loops: CDR1 MNHEY, CDR2 SMNVEV (reference sequence). CDR3 length equals 14 residues. Trimming shortened V by 2 bases and J by 3 bases, and 10 bases separated the two germline ends.

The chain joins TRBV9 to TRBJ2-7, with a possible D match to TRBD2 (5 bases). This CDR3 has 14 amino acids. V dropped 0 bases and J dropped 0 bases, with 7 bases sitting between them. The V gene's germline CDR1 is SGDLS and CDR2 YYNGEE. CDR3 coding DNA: TGTGCCAGCAGCGTAGGGACTCGCTCCTACGAGCAGTACTTC. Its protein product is CASSVGTRSYEQYF.

CDR3 protein: CASSSDSKYEQYF. The CDR3 DNA reads as TGTGCCAGCAGCTCCGACAGTAAATACGAGCAGTACTTC. The chain is built from TRBV7-9 and TRBJ2-7, with D maybe TRBD1 (5 bases). Germline V gene sequence: CDR1 SEHNR, CDR2 FQNEAQ (reference sequence). The CDR3 covers 13 residues. Trimming cost V 4 bases and J 4 bases, with 11 bases left between them.

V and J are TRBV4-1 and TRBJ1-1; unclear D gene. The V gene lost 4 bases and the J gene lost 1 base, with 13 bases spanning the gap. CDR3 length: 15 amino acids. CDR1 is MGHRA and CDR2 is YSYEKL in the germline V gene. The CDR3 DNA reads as TGCGCCAGCAGCCTCCGAGCGGAGAGGAACACTGAAGCTTTCTTT. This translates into CASSLRAERNTEAFF.

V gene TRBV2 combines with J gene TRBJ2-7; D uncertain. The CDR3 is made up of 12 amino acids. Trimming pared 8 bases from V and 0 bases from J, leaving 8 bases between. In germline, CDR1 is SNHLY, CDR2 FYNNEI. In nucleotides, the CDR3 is TGTGCCAGCCGCAGGAGCTCCTACGAGCAGTACTTC. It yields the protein CASRRSSYEQYF.

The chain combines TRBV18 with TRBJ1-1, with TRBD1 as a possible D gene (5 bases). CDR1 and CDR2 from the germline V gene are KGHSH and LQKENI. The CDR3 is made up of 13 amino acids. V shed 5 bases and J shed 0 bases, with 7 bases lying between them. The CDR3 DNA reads TGTGCCAGCTCAGGGACGGTGAACACTGAAGCTTTCTTT. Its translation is CASSGTVNTEAFF.

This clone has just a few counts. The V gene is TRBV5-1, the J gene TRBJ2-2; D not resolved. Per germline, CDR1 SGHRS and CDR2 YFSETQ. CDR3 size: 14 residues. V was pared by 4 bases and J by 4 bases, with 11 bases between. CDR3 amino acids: CASSSRSFTGELFF. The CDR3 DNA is TGCGCCAGCAGCAGCCGGTCGTTCACCGGGGAGCTGTTTTTT.

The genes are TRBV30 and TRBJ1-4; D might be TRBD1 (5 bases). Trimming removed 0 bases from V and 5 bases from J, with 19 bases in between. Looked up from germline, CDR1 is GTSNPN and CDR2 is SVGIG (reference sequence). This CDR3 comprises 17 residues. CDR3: CAWSVESHGRVNEKLFF. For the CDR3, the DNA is TGTGCCTGGAGTGTGGAATCACATGGCAGGGTGAATGAAAAACTGTTTTTT.

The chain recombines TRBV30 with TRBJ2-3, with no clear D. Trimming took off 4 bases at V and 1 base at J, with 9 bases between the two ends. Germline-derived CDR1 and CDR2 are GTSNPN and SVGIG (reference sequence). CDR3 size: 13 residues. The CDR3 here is CAWNVLGTDTQYF. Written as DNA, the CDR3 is TGTGCCTGGAATGTTTTGGGCACAGATACGCAGTATTTT.